The entry below describes one TCR beta chain. This sample stems from a study of blood T cell repertoires in COVID-19. Study context: Sites in the United States, Italy and Spain provided acute and convalescent COVID-19 samples. PBMCs, B-cell-depleted T cells, or T cells provided the cDNA or gDNA that made up the material.

In the original workflow: Counts of nucleated cells, estimated from reference gene primer amplification, were obtained. Using immunoSEQ multiplex PCR, the repertoire was profiled, and TCRdb retains in-frame clones only, with some absent. V and J calls and clone size come straight from that table; D and trimming were deduced from the DNA. The sample lists about 350,000 clones; approximately 90% were seen once. CDR1 and CDR2 from the germline V gene are SNHLY and FYNNEI. This CDR3 contains 13 residues. The trim removed 5 bases at V and 5 bases at J, leaving 4 bases unmatched. Seattle patients were enrolled while actively infected and followed longitudinally.

This chain uses TRBV2 with TRBJ1-1, with 8 bases aligning to TRBD1. The sequence came from a woman aged 60 to 75 with COVID-19, enrolled during active disease. The sample comprised peripheral blood. The CDR3 sequence: CASSLRGRTEAFF. The CDR3 bases are TGTGCCAGCAGTCTCAGGGGGCGGACTGAAGCTTTCTTT.